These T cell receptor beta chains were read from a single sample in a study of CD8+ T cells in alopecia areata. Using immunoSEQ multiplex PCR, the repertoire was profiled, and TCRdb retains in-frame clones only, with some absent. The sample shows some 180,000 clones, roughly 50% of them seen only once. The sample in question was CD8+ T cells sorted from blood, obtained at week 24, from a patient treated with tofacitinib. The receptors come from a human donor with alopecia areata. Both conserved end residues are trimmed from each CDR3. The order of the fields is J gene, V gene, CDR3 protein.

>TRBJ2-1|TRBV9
ASSARLSGGLYNEQF
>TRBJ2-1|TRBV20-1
SALTGNEQF
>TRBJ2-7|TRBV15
ATSDRGGYEQY
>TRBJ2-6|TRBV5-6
ASNPMTSSGANVLT
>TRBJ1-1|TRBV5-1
ASSADPNTEAF
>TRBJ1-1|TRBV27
ASSLNGELNTEAF
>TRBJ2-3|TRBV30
AWSGSSGGPDTQY
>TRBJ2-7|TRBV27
ASSLSRKGHEQY
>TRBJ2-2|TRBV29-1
SVAIRTKNTGELF
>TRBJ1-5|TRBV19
ASTAGRNQPQH
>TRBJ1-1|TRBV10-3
AIRGQGGTEAF
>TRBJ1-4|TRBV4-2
ASSQQGDEKLF
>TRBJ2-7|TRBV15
ATSRVDSPYEQY
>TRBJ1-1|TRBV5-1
ASSMPQGRVNTEAF
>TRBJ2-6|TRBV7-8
ASSSGQGTSGANVLT
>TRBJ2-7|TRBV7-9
ASTGGYEQY
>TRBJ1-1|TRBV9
ASSEGTDHSNTEAF
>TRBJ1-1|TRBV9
ASPTGLMGTEAF
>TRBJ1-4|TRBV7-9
ASSPDRDEKLF
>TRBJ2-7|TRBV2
ASIIAGGSYEQY
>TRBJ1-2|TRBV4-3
ASSQDRQGGSGYT
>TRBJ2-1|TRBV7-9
ASQYVINEQF
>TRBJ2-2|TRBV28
ASSLKGHTGELF
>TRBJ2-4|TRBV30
AGSQGASDKNIQY
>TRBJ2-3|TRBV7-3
ASSLLSSTDTQY
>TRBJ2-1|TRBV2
ASKSPGQGEHNEQF
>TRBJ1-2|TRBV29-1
SVPDTGEYGYT
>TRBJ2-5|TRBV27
ASGRTQIQETQY
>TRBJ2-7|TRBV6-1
ASSDGGFRNEQY
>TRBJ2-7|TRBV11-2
ASSLAGVEQY
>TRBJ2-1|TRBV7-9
ASSFTPSGGYNEQF
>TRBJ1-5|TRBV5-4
ASSLAAKYQPQH
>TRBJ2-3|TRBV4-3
ASSQDRASGWTSGDTDTQY
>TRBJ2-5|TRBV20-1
SASPEETQY
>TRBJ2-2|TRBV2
ASSEDNVGTGELF
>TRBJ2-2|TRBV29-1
SVPHAANTGELF
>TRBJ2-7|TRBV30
AWSRGIDEQY
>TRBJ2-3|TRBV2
ASWGQSTDTQY
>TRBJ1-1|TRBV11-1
ASSASPTGGSSNTEAF
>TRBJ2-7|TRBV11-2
ASSYASSGGYEQY
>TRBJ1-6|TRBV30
AWSADSSSYNSPLH
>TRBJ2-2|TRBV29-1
SVESSGQGAAGELF
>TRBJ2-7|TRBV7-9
ASSFGRGPYEQY
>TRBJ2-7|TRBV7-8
ASSFGRGGYEQY
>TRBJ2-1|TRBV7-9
ASSTPAEAHEQF
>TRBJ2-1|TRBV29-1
SARTGGNEQF
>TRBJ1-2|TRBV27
ASRGRGWTGQYGYT
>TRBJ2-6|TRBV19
ASLTGANVLT
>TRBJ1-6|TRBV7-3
ASSLTGTGGSPLH
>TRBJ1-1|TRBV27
ASSLGGDTEAF
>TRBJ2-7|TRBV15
ATSRGTGTYEQY
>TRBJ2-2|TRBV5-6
ASSNTGELF
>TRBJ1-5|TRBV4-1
ASSAATGSNQPQH